The text below deals with one TCR beta chain. This clonotype showed up many times. It lacks a known antigen. It has no much larger one-base neighbor in the sample; base qualities were not kept. Sequencing relied on an Illumina HiSeq 1500. TCRdb reran the public reads through fastp at Q25 and MiXCR, keeping productive beta chains. Rows are unified per CDR3 protein, each entry keeping the most common DNA and genes. This sample is represented by about 310,000 distinct CDR3 sequences; approximately 25% of them were singletons. The ten biggest clones cover about an eighth of the sample. What the treatment or condition label conveys for this sample: in vitro stimulation with specific CMV peptide epitopes to enrich CMV-specific T cells. This sample stems from a study of T cell repertoires in cytomegalovirus infection (dated by TCRdb to about 2019). In the study overall: Peptide stimulations targeted recently identified HLA-C-restricted CMV epitopes, whose presentation resists viral immunomodulation, together with well-studied HLA-B-restricted epitopes. The HLA type of each donor mattered for the analysis, because public TCR beta signatures pointed to carriage of CMV infection along with the matching HLA type. The study at large found these results: The ex vivo response was dominated by HLA-C-restricted CMV-specific TCR beta clonotypes, which also provided the single most frequent clonotype in two of eight donors. Cumulative frequency of public TCR beta family members discriminated carriers of CMV infection plus the relevant HLA type in this cohort and an independent 352-donor cohort.

The input for sequencing was cultured PBMCs, taken from culture after CMV antigen stimulation. The TCR sequence derives from a human donor in good health (CMV status not recorded). Some clones in this sample may be carry-over from other donors' samples.

The CDR3 loop reads CASSLGNRGEQYV. At the DNA level, the sequence is TGTGCCAGCAGCCTCGGGAATCGTGGTGAGCAGTACGTC. Rearrangement joined TRBV11-2 to TRBJ2-7; TRBD2 could be the D gene, as 5 bases match. V is cut by 5 bases and J by 7 bases, and the space between the germline ends is 15 bases. The germline V gene encodes CDR1 SGHAT and CDR2 FQNNGV. The CDR3 contains 13 residues, cysteine and valine counted. Just the 39-base CDR3 DNA is kept, in frame starting at base 1.